A single sample is the source of the 23 T cell receptor beta chains below, sequenced in a study of blood T cell repertoires in COVID-19. The data were produced by immunoSEQ multiplex PCR, yet TCRdb's version contains in-frame clones alone and is incomplete. The table has about 170,000 clones, around 82% seen once. Input material: peripheral blood. The receptors originated from a woman aged 70 to 79 who had recovered from COVID-19.

The gene calls are TRBV21-1 and TRBJ2-5; TRBD1, the table's D call, lacks a check against the DNA. TRBV21-1 is marked as a pseudogene. CDR3 length: 12 residues. CDR3 in amino acids: CASSRGLAATNF. The CDR3 DNA reads as TGTGCCAGCAGCAGGGGGCTAGCAGCCACGAACTTC.

The chain joins TRBV6-4 to TRBJ1-2, with D possibly matching TRBD1 (5 bases). Per germline, CDR1 MRHNA and CDR2 SNTAGT. The CDR3 sequence is 12 residues long. Between the trimmed V and J ends, which lost 2 bases and 7 bases, there was a span of 8 bases. CDR3 in amino acids: CASSDRGGGYTF. The CDR3 DNA reads TGTGCCAGCAGTGACAGGGGAGGTGGCTACACCTTC.

This clone has a single count. The chain carries TRBV7-3 and TRBJ2-5; TRBD1 matches at 8 bases. The CDR3 totals 14 residues. Per the germline V gene, CDR1 is SGHTA and CDR2 is FQGTGA. Unmatched junction bases numbered 9, after V lost 5 bases and J lost 7 bases. In DNA form, the CDR3 reads TGTGCCAGCAGCCCCAGACAGGGGAGTGGGACCCAGTACTTC. It encodes CASSPRQGSGTQYF.

The chain recombines TRBV12-3 or TRBV12-4 with TRBJ2-2, with a tentative D call TRBD2 (6 bases). The CDR3 consists of 13 residues. V was pared by 7 bases and J by 6 bases, with 12 bases between. CDR3 residues: CASIAGGAGELFF. The CDR3 DNA reads TGTGCCAGCATCGCCGGGGGTGCCGGGGAGCTGTTTTTT.

The genes are TRBV12-3 or TRBV12-4 and TRBJ1-2; 7 bases align to TRBD1. The ends lost 8 bases at V and 8 bases at J; junction bases unmatched: 11. The CDR3 is made up of 13 amino acids. CDR3 sequence (DNA): TGTGCCAGCCAGGGGGGCCTCCTCGGCGGCTACACCTTC. Protein sequence: CASQGGLLGGYTF.

V usage is TRBV28 and J usage is TRBJ2-7; 10 bases match TRBD1. The CDR3 loop spans 16 amino acids. After removal of 5 bases from V and 3 bases from J, the junction contained 10 bases not matched to a gene. Looked up from germline, CDR1 is MDHEN and CDR2 is SYDVKM. The CDR3 spells CASSGPMDRGIYEQYF. DNA of the CDR3: TGTGCCAGCAGTGGTCCGATGGACAGGGGGATCTACGAGCAGTACTTC. Together with reference TRBV28 and TRBJ2-7, the CDR3 gives the full variable domain: DVKVTQSSRYLVKRTGEKVFLECVQDMDHENMFWYRQDPGLGLRLIYFSYDVKMKEKGDIPEGYSVSREKKERFSLILESASTNQTSMYLCASSGPMDRGIYEQYFGPGTRLTVT.

V is TRBV7-2 and J is TRBJ1-2; 11 nucleotides align to TRBD1. Germline CDR1 and CDR2: SGHTA and FQGNSA. There are 15 residues in the CDR3. The J segment lost 3 bases and the V segment lost 4 bases, leaving 4 bases of the junction unmatched. DNA for the CDR3: TGTGCCAGCAGCTCCCGGACAGGGGGCGACTATGGCTACACCTTC. Translation gives CASSSRTGGDYGYTF. The full variable domain, completed using reference TRBV7-2 and TRBJ1-2, is GAGVSQSPSNKVTEKGKDVELRCDPISGHTALYWYRQSLGQGLEFLIYFQGNSAPDKSGLPSDRFSAERTGGSVSTLTIQRTQQEDSAVYLCASSSRTGGDYGYTFGSGTRLTVV.

The gene calls are TRBV2 and TRBJ2-3; 14 bases are a match to TRBD2. J lost 9 bases, V lost 6 bases, and 8 bases had no gene match. Germline V gene data show CDR1 as SNHLY and CDR2 as FYNNEI. This CDR3 has 15 residues. The CDR3 loop is CASRKTSGGARTQYF. CDR3 nucleotides: TGTGCCAGCAGGAAGACTAGCGGGGGGGCCCGCACGCAGTATTTT. Using reference TRBV2 and TRBJ2-3 for the parts outside the CDR3, the full variable domain is EPEVTQTPSHQVTQMGQEVILRCVPISNHLYFYWYRQILGQKVEFLVSFYNNEISEKSEIFDDQFSVERPDGSNFTLKIRSTKLEDSAMYFCASRKTSGGARTQYFGPGTRLTVL.

In this sample, this clone turned up a few times. The rearrangement joins TRBV30 to TRBJ2-1, with 10 bases matching TRBD2. The CDR3 spans 14 residues. V was pared by 5 bases and J by 10 bases, with 11 bases of the junction left unmatched. Germline assignment: CDR1 GTSNPN and CDR2 SVGIG (reference sequence). In nucleotides, the CDR3 is TGTGCCTGGGCCAGGACTAGCGGTCTCCTCGAGCAGTTCTTC. It is translated as CAWARTSGLLEQFF.

V usage is TRBV4-3 and J usage is TRBJ2-1; D uncertain. The CDR3 is 14 residues long. The V end lost 4 bases, the J end lost 6 bases, and 13 bases lay between the germline ends. Germline V gene sequence: CDR1 LGHNA, CDR2 YSLEER. The DNA for the CDR3 is TGCGCCAGCAGCCCCCGCGGTAGGAGCAATGAGCAGTTCTTC. As protein: CASSPRGRSNEQFF.

The chain joins TRBV18 to TRBJ2-1, with 9 bases matching TRBD2. Germline V gene lookup returns CDR1 KGHSH and CDR2 LQKENI. The CDR3 sequence is 19 residues long. The ends lost 6 bases at V and 5 bases at J; junction bases unmatched: 20. The CDR3 is CASSPRGSGGPPGDNEQFF. The CDR3, as DNA: TGTGCCAGCTCTCCCAGGGGTAGCGGGGGCCCACCCGGGGACAATGAGCAGTTCTTC.

The chain employs TRBV10-3 and TRBJ2-3; 7 positions agree with TRBD1. V shed 6 bases and J 0 bases; nucleotides not matched to a gene: 0. The CDR3 covers 13 residues. The germline gives CDR1 ENHRY, CDR2 SYGVKD. The CDR3 sequence: CAIRTGSTDTQYF. As DNA, the CDR3 is TGTGCCATCAGGACAGGGAGCACAGATACGCAGTATTTT.

This clone was counted a few times. The V and J genes are TRBV6-1 and TRBJ2-7; perhaps TRBD2 as D (5 bases). Looked up from germline, CDR1 is MNHNS and CDR2 is SASEGT. V was pared by 2 bases and J by 5 bases, with 13 bases between. The CDR3 has 14 residues. The CDR3 reads CASSEWTTGDEQYF. CDR3 sequence (DNA): TGTGCCAGCAGTGAATGGACCACCGGGGACGAGCAGTACTTC.

This chain uses TRBV6-5 with TRBJ1-4; possible D gene TRBD1, 5 bases. The length of the CDR3 is 14 residues. The V gene's germline CDR1 is MNHEY and CDR2 SVGAGI. Trimming stripped 10 bases from V and 2 bases from J, with 14 bases between. The CDR3 sequence is CATTSGDTNEKLFF. The CDR3 region has the DNA TGTGCCACCACTTCGGGGGACACTAATGAAAAACTGTTTTTT.

This chain connects TRBV28 to TRBJ1-2; D is perhaps TRBD1 (5 bases). The CDR3 runs 12 residues. The V end lost 2 bases, the J end lost 7 bases, and 8 bases lay between the germline ends. Germline V lookup: CDR1 MDHEN, CDR2 SYDVKM. CDR3 sequence reads: CASSLVGGGYTF. For the CDR3, the DNA is TGTGCCAGCAGTTTAGTCGGGGGTGGCTACACCTTC.

The chain recombines TRBV18 with TRBJ2-4; D ambiguous. Germline CDR1 and CDR2: KGHSH and LQKENI. CDR3 length: 16 residues. Trimming stripped 0 bases from V and 0 bases from J, with 9 bases between. Here the CDR3 reads CASSPPLSVAKNIQYF. As DNA, the CDR3 is TGTGCCAGCTCACCACCGTTGTCCGTAGCCAAAAACATTCAGTACTTC.

The chain carries TRBV7-9 and TRBJ1-1; D unclear. The CDR3 has 16 residues. The germline gives CDR1 SEHNR, CDR2 FQNEAQ (reference sequence). Trimming took 5 bases from V and 0 from J, leaving 16 bases between them. CDR3 sequence (DNA): TGTGCCAGCAGCCGTCGTCCAGAACAACTGAACACTGAAGCTTTCTTT. It encodes CASSRRPEQLNTEAFF.

The V and J genes are TRBV5-1 and TRBJ1-1, with D maybe TRBD1 (5 bases). CDR3 length: 14 amino acids. Germline lookup yields CDR1 SGHRS and CDR2 YFSETQ. Between the trimmed V and J ends, which lost 4 bases and 3 bases, there was a span of 13 bases. The CDR3 sequence: CASSPSDTYTEAFF. The CDR3 region has the DNA TGCGCCAGCAGCCCATCGGACACCTACACTGAAGCTTTCTTT.

The table lists this clone with a few counts. The chain is built from TRBV28 and TRBJ1-5; 7 bases agree with TRBD1. This CDR3 comprises 15 residues. Germline V gives CDR1 MDHEN, CDR2 SYDVKM. V lost 5 bases, J lost 7 bases, and 11 bases stayed unmatched. The CDR3 loop reads CASSNQQGLVQPQHF. The CDR3 DNA follows: TGTGCCAGCAGTAACCAACAGGGGTTAGTACAGCCCCAGCATTTT.

V gene TRBV18 combines with J gene TRBJ1-3; D uncertain. V lost 2 bases and J 1 base, leaving 9 bases between the germline ends. This CDR3 spans 15 amino acids. Germline CDR1 is KGHSH and CDR2 is LQKENI. Here the CDR3 reads CASSPEGGSGNTIYF. DNA for the CDR3: TGTGCCAGCTCACCAGAAGGAGGGTCTGGAAACACCATATATTTT.

V usage is TRBV5-1 and J usage is TRBJ1-6, with 7 nucleotides matching TRBD1. The CDR3 runs 15 residues. J gave up 6 bases and V 1 base, and 4 bases lay outside the gene matches. Germline V CDR1 and CDR2: SGHRS, YFSETQ. The CDR3 reads CASSLNRQGNSPLHF. The CDR3, as DNA: TGCGCCAGCAGCTTGAATCGACAGGGTAATTCACCCCTCCACTTT.

The chain employs TRBV10-3 and TRBJ2-5, with no clear D. The germline V gene encodes CDR1 ENHRY and CDR2 SYGVKD. The CDR3 is 9 residues long. V was cut by 11 bases and J by 5 bases, with 6 bases left in between. Here the CDR3 DNA reads TGTGCCGCCGGTGAGACCCAGTACTTC. It is translated as CAAGETQYF.

This chain links TRBV5-5 with TRBJ2-5; D is possibly TRBD1 (6 bases). The CDR3 is made up of 14 amino acids. Germline CDR1 and CDR2: SGHKS and YYEKEE (reference sequence). V dropped 0 bases and J dropped 5 bases, with 11 bases sitting between them. For the CDR3, the DNA is TGTGCCAGCAGCTTGGTAGGGACACGGGAGACCCAGTACTTC. This gives the protein CASSLVGTRETQYF.